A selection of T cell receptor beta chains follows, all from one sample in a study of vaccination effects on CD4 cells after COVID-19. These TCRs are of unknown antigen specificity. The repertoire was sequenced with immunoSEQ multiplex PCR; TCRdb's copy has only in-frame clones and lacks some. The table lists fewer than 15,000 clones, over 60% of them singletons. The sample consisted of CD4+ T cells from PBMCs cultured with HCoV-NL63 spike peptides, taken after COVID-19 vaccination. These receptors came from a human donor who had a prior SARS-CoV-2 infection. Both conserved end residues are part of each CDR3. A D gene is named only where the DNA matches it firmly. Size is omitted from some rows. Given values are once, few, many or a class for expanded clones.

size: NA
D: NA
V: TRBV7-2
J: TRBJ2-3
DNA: TGTGCCAGCAGCTTAAGGTGGGGGGGCCTTGATACGCAGTATTTT
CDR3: CASSLRWGGLDTQYF

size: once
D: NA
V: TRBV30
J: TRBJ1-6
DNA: TGTGCCTGGAGTGTACGAGGAATCAATTCACCCCTCCACTTT
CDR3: CAWSVRGINSPLHF

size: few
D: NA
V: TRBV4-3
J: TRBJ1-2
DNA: TGCGCCAGCAGCCAAGATCACAACTATGGCTACACCTTC
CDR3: CASSQDHNYGYTF

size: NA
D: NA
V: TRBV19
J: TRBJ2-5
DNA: TGTGCCAGTAGTTTGAGGGGCACAGAGACCCAGTACTTC
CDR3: CASSLRGTETQYF

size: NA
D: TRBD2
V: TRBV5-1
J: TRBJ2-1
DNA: TGCGCCAGCAGATCCAGCGGGAGAGGAAGCTCCTACAATGAGCAGTTCTTC
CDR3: CASRSSGRGSSYNEQFF

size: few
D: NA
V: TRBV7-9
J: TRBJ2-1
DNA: TGTGCCAGCAGCTTAGAGGGAATCTCCTACAATGAGCAGTTCTTC
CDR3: CASSLEGISYNEQFF

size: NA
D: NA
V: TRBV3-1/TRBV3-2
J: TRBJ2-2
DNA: TGTGCCAGCAGCCAGGGACCTCACAACACCGGGGAGCTGTTTTTT
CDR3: CASSQGPHNTGELFF

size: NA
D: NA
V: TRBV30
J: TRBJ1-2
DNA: TGTGCCTGGGGGACATGGTTTAGGGAGACTGGCTACACCTTC
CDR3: CAWGTWFRETGYTF

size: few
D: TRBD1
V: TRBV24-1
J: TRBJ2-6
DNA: TGTGCCACCAGTGATCCAGGGGGCCTGGGGTCTGGGGCCAACGTCCTGACTTTC
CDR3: CATSDPGGLGSGANVLTF

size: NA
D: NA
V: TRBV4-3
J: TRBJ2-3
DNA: TGCGCCAGCAGCCAAGAAAGGGACTTTTATACTAGCACAGATACGCAGTATTTT
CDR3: CASSQERDFYTSTDTQYF

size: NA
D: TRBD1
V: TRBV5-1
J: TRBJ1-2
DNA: TGCGCCAGCAGCTTACAGGGGAACTATGGCTACACCTTC
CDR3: CASSLQGNYGYTF

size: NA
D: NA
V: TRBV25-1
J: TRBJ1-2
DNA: TGTGCCAGCAGTAACAGCATCTATGGCTACACCTTC
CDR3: CASSNSIYGYTF

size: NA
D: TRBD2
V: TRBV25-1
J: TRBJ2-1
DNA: TGTGCCAGCAGTGGGAGGACCCTAGCGGGGTTCTCTTCCAATGAGCAGTTCTTC
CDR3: CASSGRTLAGFSSNEQFF

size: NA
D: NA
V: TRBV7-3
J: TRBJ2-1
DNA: TGTGCCAGCAGCCCCCTCGGACGACGGGGATACAATGAGCAGTTCTTC
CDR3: CASSPLGRRGYNEQFF

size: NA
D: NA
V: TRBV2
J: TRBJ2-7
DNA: TGTGCCAGCAGGAGGGACGGTTCCTACGAGCAGTACTTC
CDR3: CASRRDGSYEQYF

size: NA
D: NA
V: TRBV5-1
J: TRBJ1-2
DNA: TGCGCCAGCAGCTTGGGACGTTATGAGGGCTACACCTTC
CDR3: CASSLGRYEGYTF

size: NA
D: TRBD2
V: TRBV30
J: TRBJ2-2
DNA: TGTGCCTGGAGTGTCCTTCCAGCGGGGGGCTTCCGTACCGGGGAGCTGTTTTTT
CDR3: CAWSVLPAGGFRTGELFF

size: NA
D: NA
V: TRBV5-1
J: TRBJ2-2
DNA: TGCGCCAGCAGCTCAGGGTCGAACGTACCCGGGGAGCTGTTTTTT
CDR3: CASSSGSNVPGELFF

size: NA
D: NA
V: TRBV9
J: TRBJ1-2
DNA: TGTGCCAGCAGCAGCCAGGGGCATGGGGCGAACTATGGCTACACCTTC
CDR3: CASSSQGHGANYGYTF

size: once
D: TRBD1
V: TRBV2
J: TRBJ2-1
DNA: TGTGCCAGCACTCGAGACAGGGGGTTCTCGAACAATGAGCAGTTCTTC
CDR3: CASTRDRGFSNNEQFF

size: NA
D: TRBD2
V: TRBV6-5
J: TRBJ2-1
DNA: TGTGCCAGCAGTACCACGGGGGGGACTCGCGTCTTC
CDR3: CASSTTGGTRVF